These 32 T cell receptor beta chains originate from one sample sequenced in a study of blood T cell repertoires in COVID-19. Libraries were prepared by immunoSEQ multiplex PCR; TCRdb keeps only in-frame clonotypes and omits some of them. The repertoire includes around 89,000 clones, approximately 90% of them detected once, and around 0.47% sits in the top ten. Sequenced material: peripheral blood. The receptors were gathered from a man aged 55-75 years with acute or convalescent COVID-19.

The chain recombines TRBV5-6 with TRBJ2-7; 7 bases align to TRBD2. The germline V gene has CDR1 SGHDT and CDR2 YYEEEE. V shed 3 bases, J shed 6 bases, and the junction held 6 bases outside the gene matches. The CDR3 covers 13 residues. CDR3 DNA: TGTGCCAGCAGCTGGGGAGGGGTCGGCGAGCAGTACTTC. It specifies CASSWGGVGEQYF.

The V call is TRBV10-3, the J call TRBJ2-2; 10 nucleotides line up with TRBD2. CDR1 ENHRY and CDR2 SYGVKD come from the germline V gene. The ends lost 3 bases at V and 6 bases at J; junction bases unmatched: 10. The CDR3 totals 17 residues. CDR3 bases: TGTGCCATCAGTGAATTTAAGCGGGGGGGAGTAGCCGGGGAGCTGTTTTTT. The encoded protein is CAISEFKRGGVAGELFF.

The CDR3 DNA reads as TGTGCCAGCAGCGAGAGGGACAGTGGAAACACTGAAGCTTTCTTT. This translates into CASSERDSGNTEAFF. This chain joins TRBV9 and TRBJ1-1, with 7 bases aligning to TRBD1. V dropped 3 bases and J dropped 2; count of bases not matched to a gene: 7. This CDR3 is 15 amino acids long. Germline V gene lookup returns CDR1 SGDLS and CDR2 YYNGEE.

The V gene is TRBV11-2, the J gene TRBJ2-7; 7 bases match TRBD1. This CDR3 has 13 residues. Germline V gives CDR1 SGHAT, CDR2 FQNNGV. The V and J ends lost 3 bases and 5 bases, in that order; junction bases with no gene match: 4. CDR3 nucleotide sequence: TGTGCCAGCAGCTTTAACAGGGGTAACGAGCAGTACTTC. It codes for CASSFNRGNEQYF.

This clone was found once. The chain couples TRBV15 to TRBJ1-3; 8 nucleotides agree with TRBD1. V shed 5 bases and J 2 bases; nucleotides not matched to a gene: 5. The CDR3 covers 15 residues. Germline CDR1 LNHNV, CDR2 YYDKDF (reference sequence). The CDR3 DNA reads TGTGCCACCAGCTACGTGGGACAGGCTGGAAACACCATATATTTT. Translated: CATSYVGQAGNTIYF.

J is TRBJ2-7 and V is TRBV10-2, with TRBD1 matching over 8 bases. CDR3 length equals 12 residues. Germline values: CDR1 WSHSY, CDR2 SAAADI. Unmatched junction bases numbered 0, after V lost 5 bases and J lost 3 bases. CDR3 in amino acids: CASSTGGYEQYF. CDR3 nucleotides: TGCGCCAGCAGTACAGGGGGCTACGAGCAGTACTTC.

The rearrangement links TRBV30 to TRBJ1-6; 7 bases agree with TRBD1. From germline, CDR1 is GTSNPN and CDR2 SVGIG (reference sequence). CDR3 length equals 21 residues. V was clipped by 2 bases and J by 2 bases; unmatched bases: 21. The DNA of the CDR3 is TGTGCCTGGAGTCTCAAGAGTCGGGACAGAGTGGTTGTTACCTATAATTCACCCCTCCACTTT. As protein: CAWSLKSRDRVVVTYNSPLHF.

The V call is TRBV5-1, the J call TRBJ2-7; 7 nucleotides line up with TRBD2. V lost 0 bases and J lost 2; bases outside the gene matches: 5. The germline V gene has CDR1 SGHRS and CDR2 YFSETQ. The CDR3 has 15 residues. The CDR3 coding sequence is TGCGCCAGCAGCTTGGATAACAGCGGGGCCTACGAGCAGTACTTC. Translation: CASSLDNSGAYEQYF. The full variable domain, in which reference TRBV5-1 and TRBJ2-7 provide the parts outside the CDR3, is KAGVTQTPRYLIKTRGQQVTLSCSPISGHRSVSWYQQTPGQGLQFLFEYFSETQRNKGNFPGRFSGRQFSNSRSEMNVSTLELGDSALYLCASSLDNSGAYEQYFGPGTRLTVT.

The chain joins TRBV19 to TRBJ1-1, with 7 bases matching TRBD1. V lost 6 bases and J lost 1; bases outside the gene matches: 5. This CDR3 is built from 14 residues. Germline V gene sequence: CDR1 LNHDA, CDR2 SQIVND (reference sequence). CDR3 residues: CASRPGQQNTEAFF. Here the CDR3 DNA reads TGTGCCAGTAGACCGGGACAGCAGAACACTGAAGCTTTCTTT.

The chain uses TRBV5-4 and TRBJ1-2; maybe TRBD1 (6 bases). The CDR3 has 15 residues. V was shortened by 2 bases and J by 4 bases, with 15 bases between the two germline ends. CDR1 and CDR2 (germline): SGHNT, YYREEE (reference sequence). CDR3 loop: CASSFPQGRGYGYTF. The CDR3 DNA is TGTGCCAGCAGCTTTCCACAGGGTCGGGGCTATGGCTACACCTTC.

The CDR3 DNA reads TGTGCCAGTAGTCCCAAGACAGGGGGCGTCTATGGCTACACCTTC. Amino acids: CASSPKTGGVYGYTF. V usage is TRBV19 and J usage is TRBJ1-2, with 10 positions matching TRBD1. Trimming took 5 bases from V and 4 from J; bases not matched to a gene: 7. This CDR3 is built from 15 residues. The germline V gene encodes CDR1 LNHDA and CDR2 SQIVND (reference sequence).

CDR3 coding DNA: TGTGCCAGCAGCGCCAGGGGTGGGGGCACCTTACAAGAGACCCAGTACTTC. It codes for CASSARGGGTLQETQYF. The chain couples TRBV7-9 to TRBJ2-5; the D gene is possibly TRBD1 (6 bases). The CDR3 has 17 residues. Trimming cost V 5 bases and J 2 bases, with 21 bases left between them. Per the germline V gene, CDR1 is SEHNR and CDR2 is FQNEAQ (reference sequence).

This chain links TRBV2 with TRBJ1-3; 7 nucleotides match TRBD1. The CDR3 runs to 20 residues. Trimming at V came to 0 bases and at J to 0 bases, leaving 14 bases not matched to a gene. CDR1 SNHLY and CDR2 FYNNEI come from the germline V gene. The CDR3 DNA follows: TGTGCCAGCAGTGAAGCCCCACCCGGGACAGTACCAAGCTCTGGAAACACCATATATTTT. Amino acid sequence: CASSEAPPGTVPSSGNTIYF.

V usage is TRBV6-4 and J usage is TRBJ2-2; no definite D call. The CDR3 has 13 residues. Germline assignment: CDR1 MRHNA and CDR2 SNTAGT. V gave up 4 bases and J gave up 6 bases, with 9 bases separating them. This CDR3 reads CASSASRSGELFF. The CDR3 nucleotides are TGTGCCAGCAGTGCGTCGCGGTCCGGGGAGCTGTTTTTT.

In nucleotides, the CDR3 is TGTGCCAGCAGCGGGGACTTACTCACAGATACGCAGTATTTT. This codes for CASSGDLLTDTQYF. The chain is built from TRBV3-1 (or the pseudogene TRBV3-2) and TRBJ2-3; weak D call: TRBD2 (6 bases). The V and J ends lost 5 bases and 2 bases respectively, with 11 bases between them. CDR1 LGHDT and CDR2 YNNKEL come from the germline V gene (reference sequence). The CDR3 spans 14 residues.

This clone appeared a few times. This chain connects TRBV19 to TRBJ1-1; 9 positions agree with TRBD1. The CDR3 sequence is 14 residues long. The V segment lost 7 bases and the J segment 2 bases; nucleotides outside the gene matches: 5. The germline V gene has CDR1 LNHDA and CDR2 SQIVND (reference sequence). The CDR3 loop is CASILQGANTEAFF. CDR3 in DNA: TGTGCCAGTATTCTACAGGGGGCTAACACTGAAGCTTTCTTT.

The chain couples TRBV2 to TRBJ1-5; TRBD1 agrees at 9 bases. This CDR3 is built from 15 residues. CDR1 is SNHLY, CDR2 FYNNEI, per germline. With 6 bases clipped from V and 6 bases from J, the junction kept 9 bases outside the gene matches. CDR3 protein: CASRQDRGDGQPQHF. The DNA for the CDR3 is TGTGCCAGCAGACAAGACAGGGGGGATGGTCAGCCCCAGCATTTT.

The chain is built from TRBV6-1 and TRBJ2-5; D unclear. The CDR3 totals 13 residues. The V end was cut by 1 base, the J end by 7 bases, with 10 bases between. CDR1 is MNHNS, CDR2 SASEGT, per germline. In nucleotides, the CDR3 is TGTGCCAGCAGTGAAGGTCCGGTTGGGACCCAGTACTTC. Translation: CASSEGPVGTQYF.

The rearrangement joins TRBV5-1 to TRBJ1-1; TRBD1 might be the D (6 bases). V was cut by 0 bases and J by 7 bases, with 10 bases left in between. This CDR3 contains 13 residues. The V gene's germline CDR1 is SGHRS and CDR2 YFSETQ. This chain's CDR3 is CASSLEGTIEAFF. DNA of the CDR3: TGCGCCAGCAGCTTGGAGGGGACAATTGAAGCTTTCTTT.

V is TRBV6-5 and J is TRBJ1-2, with 8 bases aligning to TRBD1. Trimming cost V 6 bases and J 0 bases; bases outside gene matches: 6. Per germline, CDR1 MNHEY and CDR2 SVGAGI. The CDR3 totals 15 residues. CDR3 amino acids: CASRDRQGPNYGYTF. The CDR3 DNA is TGTGCCAGCAGGGACCGACAGGGGCCTAACTATGGCTACACCTTC.

The chain recombines TRBV6-5 with TRBJ1-1; tentative D call: TRBD1 (5 bases). This CDR3 comprises 15 residues. CDR1 and CDR2 from the germline V gene are MNHEY and SVGAGI. Deletions cut 0 bases from V and 6 bases from J, with 14 bases between. DNA of the CDR3: TGTGCCAGCAGTTACTCACAGGCTAGTTCAGCTGAAGCTTTCTTT. The encoded protein is CASSYSQASSAEAFF.

This chain links TRBV11-2 with TRBJ1-3; D not certain. The CDR3 is 15 residues long. Trimming took 5 bases from V and 0 from J, leaving 11 bases between them. Per germline, CDR1 SGHAT and CDR2 FQNNGV. The CDR3 here is CASSLLGNSGNTIYF. CDR3 coding DNA: TGTGCCAGCAGCCTACTAGGGAACTCTGGAAACACCATATATTTT.

This sequence joins TRBV2 and TRBJ2-1; 9 nucleotides agree with TRBD2. The CDR3 runs to 15 residues. J gave up 6 bases and V 4 bases, and 7 bases lay outside the gene matches. Germline V gives CDR1 SNHLY, CDR2 FYNNEI. CDR3 sequence (DNA): TGTGCCAGCAGTGGGCTGAGCGGGGGGACCAATGAGCAGTTCTTC. It encodes CASSGLSGGTNEQFF.

The chain combines TRBV6-5 with TRBJ1-1, with D perhaps matching TRBD1 (6 bases). Trimming cost V 5 bases and J 5 bases, with 12 bases left between them. CDR1 and CDR2 from the germline V gene are MNHEY and SVGAGI. This CDR3 spans 13 amino acids. CDR3 nucleotide sequence: TGTGCCAGCAGTCGCCAGGGGCCAACTGAAGCTTTCTTT. The encoded protein is CASSRQGPTEAFF.

The DNA for the CDR3 is TGTGCCAGCAGTCTGGGACAGGGGGCACACTCTGGGGCCAACGTCCTGACTTTC. Translated: CASSLGQGAHSGANVLTF. The chain carries TRBV28 and TRBJ2-6, with 12 positions matching TRBD1. The length of the CDR3 is 18 residues. Germline V lookup: CDR1 MDHEN, CDR2 SYDVKM. The junction had 5 bases not matched to a gene; V was cut back by 5 bases and J by 0 bases.

This clone was picked up a small number of times. Written as DNA, the CDR3 is TGCAGCGTACATGCTGGCCCAACTAATGAAAAACTGTTTTTT. Translated: CSVHAGPTNEKLFF. The rearrangement links TRBV29-1 to TRBJ1-4, with unresolved D. This CDR3 is 14 amino acids long. Germline CDR1 reads SQVTM; CDR2 reads ANQGSEA. V gave up 6 bases and J gave up 0 bases, with 11 bases separating them.

The gene calls are TRBV10-3 and TRBJ2-2; tentatively, D is TRBD2 (6 bases). In germline, CDR1 is ENHRY, CDR2 SYGVKD. This CDR3 comprises 14 residues. V was trimmed by 3 bases and J by 3 bases, leaving 8 bases between them. The CDR3 loop is CAISEWGDTGELFF. CDR3 coding DNA: TGTGCCATCAGTGAATGGGGGGACACCGGGGAGCTGTTTTTT.

The rearrangement links TRBV6-4 to TRBJ1-6, with D perhaps TRBD1 (5 bases). Germline assignment: CDR1 MRHNA and CDR2 SNTAGT. The CDR3 has 15 amino acids. V was pared by 0 bases and J by 2 bases, with 5 bases between. The CDR3 region is CASSDSTAYNSPLHF. The DNA for the CDR3 is TGTGCCAGCAGTGACTCGACAGCCTATAATTCACCCCTCCACTTT.

The rearrangement joins TRBV5-1 to TRBJ2-3, with D maybe TRBD1 (6 bases). Looked up from germline, CDR1 is SGHRS and CDR2 is YFSETQ. Trimming shortened V by 6 bases and J by 4 bases, and 12 bases separated the two germline ends. This CDR3 region has 13 residues. The CDR3 DNA reads TGCGCCAGCACGGCCAGGGGCCCAGATACGCAGTATTTT. This sequence encodes CASTARGPDTQYF.

V gene TRBV7-8 combines with J gene TRBJ2-1; 7 nucleotides align to TRBD1. The germline V gene has CDR1 SGHVS and CDR2 FQNEAQ. V lost 8 bases to trimming and J lost 6 bases; unmatched junction nucleotides: 7. The CDR3 runs to 13 residues. The DNA for the CDR3 is TGTGCCAGCGGTAAGGACAGGCTCAATGAGCAGTTCTTC. This codes for CASGKDRLNEQFF.

The V call is TRBV7-6, the J call TRBJ2-1; 8 positions match TRBD1. CDR3 length: 13 residues. Germline values: CDR1 SGHVS, CDR2 FNYEAQ. Trimming took 9 bases from V and 5 from J; bases not matched to a gene: 6. The CDR3 DNA is TGTGCCAGTAGTCTACAGGGGGACAATGAGCAGTTCTTC. Translation: CASSLQGDNEQFF.

This clone was seen once. V is TRBV7-3 and J is TRBJ2-1; a weak D match, TRBD2 (6 bases). V lost 7 bases to trimming and J lost 5 bases, with 24 bases between them. Germline CDR1 reads SGHTA; CDR2 reads FQGTGA. CDR3 length: 17 amino acids. CDR3 sequence reads: CASTGSESGSGNNEQFF. In DNA, the CDR3 is TGTGCCAGCACTGGGTCGGAAAGTGGTAGCGGTAACAATGAGCAGTTCTTC.